The table lists the clone carrying this T cell receptor (beta chain) with many counts. Its antigen remains unknown. Gene names and germline match the mouse. The read stops 4 residues short of the end of the CDR3; the missing end is completed from the germline J gene. The CDR3 spans 13 residues. Germline V gene sequence: CDR1 FNHDT, CDR2 SITEND (reference sequence). The data are from a study of CD8+ T cells in alopecia areata. Study-level findings and limits: Scalp samples also yield sequences from resident alphabeta T cells of normal skin.

Sorting of pooled cutaneous lymph node cells was based on CD4, CD8alpha, NKG2D, NKG2ACE and other markers. Extraction of RNA preceded its reverse transcription into cDNA, which served as the sequencing template. The repertoire was sequenced with immunoSEQ multiplex PCR; TCRdb's copy has only in-frame clones and lacks some. The table lists 9,800 or so clones, with no singletons. Material for sequencing was CD8+ T cells sorted from a lymph node. The origin of this receptor is a C3H/HeJ mouse with alopecia areata. Mouse MHC haplotype: H2-k. The rearrangement joins TRBV19 to TRBJ2-5, with 10 bases that match TRBD2. CDR3 protein: CASSMTGGDTQYF. The covered CDR3 bases are TGTGCCAGCAGTATGACTGGGGGGGAC.